The 9 T cell receptor beta chains below all came from one sample that was sequenced in a study of vaccination and CD4 T cells after COVID-19. With the Oncomine TCR Beta short-read assay, DNA from cultured CD4+ T cells was sequenced. Scientists extracted genomic DNA from CD4+ T cells grown in culture. TCRdb passed the PCR reads through MiXCR, listing each CDR3 protein once. The sample shows 7,500 to 10,000 distinct CDR3 sequences, roughly a third of them seen only once. The treatment is: roughly 11-day PBMC culture with coronavirus spike peptide pools or control peptides (ViraFEST assay). Gathered ahead of the COVID-19 pandemic (2011-2018) were the CD4+ T cells of the unexposed donor. For these receptors, no antigen is known. Sequencing was carried out using CD4+ T cells from blood, cultured in vitro. The receptor source for this set is a human donor in good health.

This clonotype was detected only a few times. The genes are TRBV5-8 and TRBJ2-7; 10 nucleotides line up with TRBD2. The ends lost 5 bases at V and 4 bases at J; junction bases unmatched: 9. Germline assignment: CDR1 SGHTS and CDR2 YDEGEE. This CDR3 has 15 amino acids. The CDR3 sequence is CASRRTSGPAYEQYF. Here the CDR3 DNA reads TGTGCCAGCAGACGGACTAGCGGACCTGCTTACGAGCAGTACTTC.

The rearrangement uses TRBV6-2 or TRBV6-3 and TRBJ2-7; possibly TRBD1 for D (6 bases). The CDR3 extends over 12 amino acids. V was cut by 7 bases and J by 4 bases, with 11 bases left in between. Germline values: CDR1 MNHEY, CDR2 SVGEGT. CDR3 DNA sequence: TGTGCCAGCACACAGGGTTTGTACGAGCAGTACTTC. Its translation is CASTQGLYEQYF.

The chain uses TRBV6-2 or TRBV6-3 and TRBJ1-6; D gene ambiguous. CDR1 and CDR2 (germline): MNHEY, SVGEGT. The CDR3 loop spans 12 amino acids. V was pared by 0 bases and J by 7 bases, with 1 base between. The CDR3 DNA follows: TGTGCCAGCAGTTACTCGAATTCACCCCTCCACTTT. Encoded protein: CASSYSNSPLHF.

The CDR3 DNA follows: TGCAGTGCTTATGGACAGGTGGTAGGGTACACTGAAGCTTTCTTT. Encoded protein: CSAYGQVVGYTEAFF. The rearrangement links TRBV20-1 to TRBJ1-1, with TRBD1 matching 7 bases. The germline gives CDR1 DFQATT, CDR2 SNEGSKA (reference sequence). The CDR3 is made up of 15 amino acids. V was clipped by 5 bases and J by 3 bases; unmatched bases: 12.

Only a few counts were recorded for this clonotype. V gene TRBV6-2 or TRBV6-3 combines with J gene TRBJ2-7; 10 bases are shared with TRBD2. After removal of 10 bases from V and 4 bases from J, the junction contained 10 bases not matched to a gene. The length of the CDR3 is 14 residues. The germline V gene has CDR1 MNHEY and CDR2 SVGEGT. The CDR3 bases are TGTGCCACCACGAGAGCGGGAGGGCCTTACGAGCAGTACTTC. It encodes CATTRAGGPYEQYF.

The gene calls are TRBV28 and TRBJ1-1, with TRBD1 as a possible D gene (5 bases). The CDR3 extends over 14 amino acids. Trimming took off 3 bases at V and 3 bases at J, with 11 bases between the two ends. Germline V gene data show CDR1 as MDHEN and CDR2 as SYDVKM. The chain's CDR3 is CASSFQGRYTEAFF. The DNA for the CDR3 is TGTGCCAGCAGTTTCCAGGGACGCTACACTGAAGCTTTCTTT.

The chain employs TRBV29-1 and TRBJ1-5; perhaps TRBD1 as D (5 bases). V lost 7 bases, J lost 1 base, and 14 bases lay in between. Germline V CDR1 and CDR2: SQVTM, ANQGSEA. This CDR3 spans 14 amino acids. The CDR3 region is CSAGVGASNQPQHF. The CDR3 region has the DNA TGCAGCGCTGGCGTAGGGGCGAGCAATCAGCCCCAGCATTTT.

In this sample, this clonotype turned up a few times. The rearrangement links TRBV11-2 to TRBJ2-7, with TRBD2 matching over 10 bases. J gave up 0 bases and V 6 bases, and 5 bases lay outside the gene matches. Germline loops: CDR1 SGHAT, CDR2 FQNNGV. CDR3 length: 15 residues. The CDR3 DNA is TGTGCCAGCAGAACTTCTAGCGGGAGCTCCTACGAGCAGTACTTC. This codes for CASRTSSGSSYEQYF. Drawing the rest from reference TRBV11-2 and TRBJ2-7, the complete variable domain is EAGVAQSPRYKIIEKRQSVAFWCNPISGHATLYWYQQILGQGPKLLIQFQNNGVVDDSQLPKDRFSAERLKGVDSTLKIQPAKLEDSAVYLCASRTSSGSSYEQYFGPGTRLTVT.

V and J are TRBV2 and TRBJ1-2; D is uncertain. The V and J ends lost 3 bases and 5 bases respectively, with 4 bases between them. The CDR3 spans 11 residues. CDR1 is SNHLY, CDR2 FYNNEI, per germline. The CDR3 DNA is TGTGCCAGCAGTGAGAGGTATGGCTACACCTTC. Protein product: CASSERYGYTF.